Described below is a single T cell receptor beta chain sequence and its context. This entry belongs to a study of shared clonotypes between healthy human individuals. Data came from immunoSEQ multiplex PCR; TCRdb stores just in-frame clones and leaves some out. The sample includes hundreds of thousands of clones, about 85% seen only once; the top ten take less than 15%. HIV-negative, healthy adults without recent acute infections or vaccinations were the donors. This CDR3 spans 18 amino acids. Germline V gene lookup returns CDR1 SGHDT and CDR2 YYEEEE. V was clipped by 1 base and J by 8 bases, with 25 bases between them.

V usage is TRBV5-6 and J usage is TRBJ2-1, with D uncertain. The clonotype originates from a woman aged 40 to 49 in good health. Some clones in this sample may be carry-over from other donors' samples. Source material: PBMCs. This CDR3 is CASSLRQNPARHGDEQFF. DNA of the CDR3: TGTGCCAGCAGCTTGCGGCAGAACCCCGCCAGACACGGCGATGAGCAGTTCTTC.